These T cell receptor beta chains were read from a single sample in a study of blood T cells in healthy people across ages. TCRdb used MiXCR to reprocess the 5' RACE reads, holding one entry per CDR3 protein. The sample contains approximately 810,000 distinct CDR3 sequences, around 30% of which appear only once. Sequencing was done on a sample of blood. These receptors all come from a woman older than 75 in good health. Each CDR3 is given with its conserved first and last residue. Each record gives: J gene, clone size, D gene, V gene, CDR3 DNA, CDR3 protein. The D gene is left open where the match is weak. Clone sizes are given selectively: once, few, many, or a class where the clone is expanded.

TRBJ2-3,many,TRBD2,TRBV5-1,TGCGCCAGCAGCACCGGGACTAGCCCAGATACGCAGTATTTT,CASSTGTSPDTQYF
TRBJ2-7,NA,TRBD2,TRBV7-2,TGTGCCAGCAGCTTAGCTGGGAGGGGCCTCGGTGAGCAGTACTTC,CASSLAGRGLGEQYF
TRBJ2-7,many,NA,TRBV18,TGTGCCAGCTCACCACGAGAGGACTACGAGCAGTACTTC,CASSPREDYEQYF
TRBJ1-4,many,NA,TRBV6-6,TGTGCCAGCGTGGGGCCGAATGAAAAACTGTTTTTT,CASVGPNEKLFF
TRBJ2-1,many,NA,TRBV7-9,TGTGCCAGCAGCTACTCAACAGGGCTCGCGAGCTCCTACAATGAGCAGTTCTTC,CASSYSTGLASSYNEQFF
TRBJ2-3,once,TRBD2,TRBV28,TGTGCCAGCGGCCTCACCCGGACCCTAGCGGGGGAAACAGATACGCAGTATTTT,CASGLTRTLAGETDTQYF
TRBJ1-2,many,TRBD1,TRBV20-1,TGCAGTGCTTGGGACAGGGCCGACTATGGCTACACCTTC,CSAWDRADYGYTF
TRBJ2-2,few,NA,TRBV18,TGTGCCAGCTCTCAAGCACCCTCCACCGGGGAGCTGTTTTTT,CASSQAPSTGELFF
TRBJ2-3,NA,TRBD2,TRBV9,TGTGCCAGCCCCCCGTGGGCGGGAGCGCCGGAGGTATGTGCAGATACGCAGTATTTT,CASPPWAGAPEVCADTQYF
TRBJ1-1,NA,NA,TRBV12-3/TRBV12-4,TGTGCCAGCAGACAGGACCGGAAAGCTTTCTTT,CASRQDRKAFF
TRBJ2-7,few,NA,TRBV20-1,TGCAGTGCCTTTTCGGGGGCCCAAGCCAATGAGCAGTACTTC,CSAFSGAQANEQYF
TRBJ1-2,many,NA,TRBV20-1,TGCAGTGCTAGAGGAGGGGGGGGATTAGGCTACACCTTC,CSARGGGGLGYTF
TRBJ1-5,once,NA,TRBV5-1,TGCGCCAGCAGCTTGGAAGGGGACTACAATCAGCCCCAGCATTTT,CASSLEGDYNQPQHF
TRBJ1-5,NA,NA,TRBV5-5,TGTGCCAGCAGCCGGACAGCTGCTAGCAATCAGCCCCAGCATTTT,CASSRTAASNQPQHF
TRBJ2-3,NA,TRBD2,TRBV20-1,TGCAGTGCTAGACCTAGCGGGATCAGGAATACGCAGTATTTT,CSARPSGIRNTQYF
TRBJ1-1,NA,TRBD1,TRBV25-1,TGTGCCAGCAGATCTACAGGGGGGAGGGCTGAAGCTTTCTTT,CASRSTGGRAEAFF
TRBJ2-3,NA,TRBD2,TRBV20-1,TGCAGTGCTCAGAGACTAGCGGGAGGGAGAGATACGCAGTATTTT,CSAQRLAGGRDTQYF
TRBJ2-7,many,NA,TRBV7-9,TGTGCCAGCAGCTATGACGGACAGTATTCCTACGAGCAGTACTTC,CASSYDGQYSYEQYF
TRBJ2-1,many,NA,TRBV5-1,TGCGCCAGCAGCTCGTACAGCATCTCCTACAATGAGCAGTTCTTC,CASSSYSISYNEQFF
TRBJ2-3,NA,NA,TRBV5-1,TGCGCCAGCAGCACGAGGGTCGACACAGATACGCAGTATTTT,CASSTRVDTDTQYF
TRBJ2-7,many,NA,TRBV6-2/TRBV6-3,TGTGCCAGCAGAATGGACGGTTCCTACGAGCAGTACTTC,CASRMDGSYEQYF
TRBJ1-5,many,NA,TRBV11-2,TGTGCCAGCAGCTTAGGGTTCAGGGGCATTAATCAGCCCCAGCATTTT,CASSLGFRGINQPQHF
TRBJ2-5,NA,NA,TRBV5-1,TGCACCAGCAACTTGGGTACAGGCTACCAAGAGACCCAGTACTTC,CTSNLGTGYQETQYF
TRBJ1-1,NA,NA,TRBV7-9,TGTGCCAGCAGCAAGACAGTGAACACTGAAGCTTTCTTT,CASSKTVNTEAFF
TRBJ1-1,NA,TRBD1,TRBV5-1,TGCGCCAGCAGCTTGGCTTCGGACAGGGGTGTGAACACTGAAGCTTTCTTT,CASSLASDRGVNTEAFF
TRBJ1-1,many,NA,TRBV30,TGTGCCTGGAGTGTACAGAGTCTAGCTTTCTTT,CAWSVQSLAFF
TRBJ1-4,few,NA,TRBV5-1,TGCGCCAGCAGCTTGATCAACAGGGCGGATGAAAAACTGTTTTTT,CASSLINRADEKLFF
TRBJ2-1,once,TRBD1,TRBV5-1,TGCGCCAGCAGCTCCTCAGGGGGTAGCCCCTACAATGAGCAGTTCTTC,CASSSSGGSPYNEQFF
TRBJ2-5,many,NA,TRBV11-2,TGTGCCAGCAGCTTAGTGTCGCAGGGTACCCAAGAGACCCAGTACTTC,CASSLVSQGTQETQYF
TRBJ1-1,few,NA,TRBV10-3,TGTGCCATCAGTGCCAGGGTATGGGGGACTGAAGCTTTCTTT,CAISARVWGTEAFF
TRBJ2-3,many,NA,TRBV20-1,TGCAGTCCACTTGGGGGTAGCACAGATACGCAGTATTTT,CSPLGGSTDTQYF
TRBJ1-1,NA,NA,TRBV12-3/TRBV12-4,TGTGCCAGCAGTTTGTCGGGGTACACTGAAGCTTTCTTT,CASSLSGYTEAFF
TRBJ2-2,few,TRBD1,TRBV7-2,TGTGCCAGCAGCTGGATGACAGGGAGGAACACCGGGGAGCTGTTTTTT,CASSWMTGRNTGELFF
TRBJ2-5,NA,TRBD1,TRBV12-3/TRBV12-4,TGTGCCAGCACCCTAGGACAGGGTAAAGAGACCCAGTACTTC,CASTLGQGKETQYF
TRBJ2-1,few,TRBD2,TRBV28,TGTGCCAGCAATTGGGGTAGCGGGGGGGCTTCGTACAATGAGCAGTTCTTC,CASNWGSGGASYNEQFF
TRBJ2-3,NA,NA,TRBV28,TGTGCCAGCAGTTTTTACCCCGGGGGTACAGATACGCAGTATTTT,CASSFYPGGTDTQYF
TRBJ2-1,NA,TRBD2,TRBV7-9,TGTGCCAGCAGCTTTTTAGCGGGGGGACAGTTCTTC,CASSFLAGGQFF
TRBJ2-3,once,NA,TRBV3-1,TGTGCCAGCAGCCAAGCGCCCTTAGACACAGATACGCAGTATTTT,CASSQAPLDTDTQYF
TRBJ2-6,NA,TRBD2,TRBV10-3,TGTGCCATCAGTGGACAGCGGGGCTCTGGGGCCAACGTCCTGACTTTC,CAISGQRGSGANVLTF
TRBJ2-2,NA,TRBD1,TRBV4-2,TGTGCCAGCGGGACAGGGGTCGGCACCGGGGAGCTGTTTTTT,CASGTGVGTGELFF
TRBJ2-4,many,NA,TRBV4-1,TGCGCCAGCAGCCAAACGGACTTAGCCAAAAACATTCAGTACTTC,CASSQTDLAKNIQYF
TRBJ2-3,few,NA,TRBV24-1,TGTGCCACCAGCCCCGGGGGGCCGAATACGCAGTATTTT,CATSPGGPNTQYF
TRBJ1-2,few,TRBD1,TRBV20-1,TGCAGTGCTTACGCCTCCGGGACAGCCGCCGAAGGCTACACCTTC,CSAYASGTAAEGYTF
TRBJ1-6,NA,TRBD1,TRBV6-2/TRBV6-3,TGTGCCAGCAGTACCTCCGGGACAGCTAATTCACCCCTCCACTTT,CASSTSGTANSPLHF
TRBJ1-1,NA,NA,TRBV30,TGTGCCTGGACCAAGGGGATTACCAACACTGAAGCTTTCTTT,CAWTKGITNTEAFF
TRBJ2-1,NA,NA,TRBV19,TGTGCCAGTAGTATCCGCGGGGGCGATGAGCAGTTCTTC,CASSIRGGDEQFF
TRBJ2-1,few,NA,TRBV12-3/TRBV12-4,TGTGCCAGCAGTTTTGGGCTGGGGGGCAATGAGCAGTTCTTC,CASSFGLGGNEQFF